This paragraph reports one TCR beta chain. Its antigen is still unknown. The sample originates from a study of identifying expanded T cells in peripheral blood. Study-wide results and limits: Over approximately two and four weeks, about 15 and 19 clones changed, versus around 1.3 between replicates. Two-week clone count variance significantly increased as total template count grew.

TCRdb's copy holds only in-frame clones and misses some; the assay was immunoSEQ multiplex PCR. The sample includes tens of thousands of clones, around 90% seen only once; the top ten take about 20%. During the collection period, no donor immune events like infections were recorded. This receptor was obtained from a person aged 18 to 70 in good health. Sequenced: blood.

CDR3 bases: TGTGCCAGCAGCTTTGGGACAGGATACAATGAGCAGTTCTTC. This translates into CASSFGTGYNEQFF. This sequence joins TRBV5-6 and TRBJ2-1; 8 bases line up with TRBD1. The V and J ends lost 2 bases and 4 bases, in that order; junction bases with no gene match: 2. Germline V gene data show CDR1 as SGHDT and CDR2 as YYEEEE. The CDR3 is 14 residues long.